This T cell receptor beta chain was documented in a study of regulatory T cells in long-lasting Graves disease. For the study at large: The antithyroid drugs taken by newly diagnosed Graves' patients had been used for under 3 months.

Time point here: newly diagnosed GD, antithyroid drugs for less than 3 months. RNA isolated from PBMCs was used to make the TCR library. In each case, Graves' disease was diagnosed per American Thyroid Association guidelines. V lost 4 bases, J lost 4 bases, and 10 bases stayed unmatched. Germline V gene lookup returns CDR1 SGDLS and CDR2 YYNGEE. The CDR3 sequence is 15 residues long. A few counts support this clonotype. To make TCR beta libraries, researchers used iRepertoire HTBI primers and Arm-PCR of CDR3 regions. TCRdb redid the calling of the multiplex PCR reads with MiXCR, one entry per CDR3 protein. The repertoire holds 250,000 to 300,000 distinct CDR3 sequences, around 19% seen once, with 12% to 15% in the top ten. In addition, the sample was reused for a study of T cells in Graves' hyperthyroidism and ophthalmopathy.

V is TRBV9 and J is TRBJ1-1; 7 bases map to TRBD1. This sequence was found in a woman aged 25 to 39 with Graves disease. The sequencing here drew on peripheral blood mononuclear cells (PBMCs), taken at new diagnosis, from a patient treated with antithyroid drugs. The DNA of the CDR3 is TGTGCCAGCAGCCCTCAACACAGGGGAGCCACTGAAGCTTTCTTT. It specifies CASSPQHRGATEAFF.